The T cell receptor (beta chain) described here comes from a study of shared clonotypes between healthy human individuals. For each subset, genomic DNA was distributed in equal portions over several immunoSEQ plates. Some 30,000 T cell genomes, or approximately 200 ng DNA, went into the sorted-subset replicate PCRs. The protocol was immunoSEQ multiplex PCR, while the TCRdb copy is restricted to in-frame clones and leaves out a portion. There are over a million clones in the sample; 60% to 80% occur only once, and around 1.4% lies in the top ten. J gave up 5 bases and V 4 bases, and 13 bases lay outside the gene matches. The CDR3 runs 16 residues. Germline values: CDR1 MNHEY, CDR2 SVGAGI.

The chain is built from TRBV6-5 and TRBJ1-1, with 7 bases lining up with TRBD1. This clonotype was obtained from a man younger than 35 in good health. The sequenced material came from memory CD4+ T cells sorted from blood. Regarding subset: CD45RA-negative fraction. The CDR3 nucleotides are TGTGCCAGCAGTTCCCCGGGGTTAGGGGGCCTAACTGAAGCTTTCTTT. The encoded protein is CASSSPGLGGLTEAFF.